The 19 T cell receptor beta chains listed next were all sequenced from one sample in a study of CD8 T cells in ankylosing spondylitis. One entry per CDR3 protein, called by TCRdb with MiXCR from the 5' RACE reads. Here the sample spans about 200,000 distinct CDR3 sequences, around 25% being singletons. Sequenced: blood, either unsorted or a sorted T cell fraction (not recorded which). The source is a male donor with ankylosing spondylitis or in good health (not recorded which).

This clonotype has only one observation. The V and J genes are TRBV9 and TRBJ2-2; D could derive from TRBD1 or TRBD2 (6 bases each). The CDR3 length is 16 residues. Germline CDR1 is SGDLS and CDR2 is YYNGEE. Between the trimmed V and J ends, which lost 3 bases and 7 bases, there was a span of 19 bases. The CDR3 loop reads CASSGSTGGHSGELFF. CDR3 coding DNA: TGTGCCAGCAGCGGATCGACAGGAGGGCATAGCGGGGAGCTGTTTTTT.

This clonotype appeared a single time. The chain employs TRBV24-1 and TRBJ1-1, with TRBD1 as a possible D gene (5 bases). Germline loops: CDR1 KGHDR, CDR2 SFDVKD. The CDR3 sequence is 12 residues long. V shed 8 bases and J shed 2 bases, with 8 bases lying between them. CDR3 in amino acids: CATTDSNTEAFF. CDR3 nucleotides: TGTGCCACCACCGACAGTAACACTGAAGCTTTCTTT.

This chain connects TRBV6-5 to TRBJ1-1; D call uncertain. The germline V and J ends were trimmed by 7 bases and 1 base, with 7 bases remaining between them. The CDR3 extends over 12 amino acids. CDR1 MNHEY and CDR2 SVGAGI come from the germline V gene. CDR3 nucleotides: TGTGCCAGCATCGGGCGGAACACTGAAGCTTTCTTT. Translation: CASIGRNTEAFF.

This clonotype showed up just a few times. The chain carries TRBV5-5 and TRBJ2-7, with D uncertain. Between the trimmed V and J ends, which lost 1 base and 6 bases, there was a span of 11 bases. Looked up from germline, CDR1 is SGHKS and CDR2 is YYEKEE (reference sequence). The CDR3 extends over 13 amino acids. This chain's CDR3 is CASSLIWGGEQYF. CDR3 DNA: TGTGCCAGCAGCTTGATTTGGGGTGGCGAGCAGTACTTC.

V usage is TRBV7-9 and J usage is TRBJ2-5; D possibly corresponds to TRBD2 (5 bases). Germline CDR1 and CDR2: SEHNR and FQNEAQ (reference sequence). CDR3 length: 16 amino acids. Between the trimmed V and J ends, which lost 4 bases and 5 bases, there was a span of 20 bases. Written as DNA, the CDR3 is TGTGCCAGCAGCTCCCCTCGACTAAGTGGTTCCGAGACCCAGTACTTC. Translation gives CASSSPRLSGSETQYF.

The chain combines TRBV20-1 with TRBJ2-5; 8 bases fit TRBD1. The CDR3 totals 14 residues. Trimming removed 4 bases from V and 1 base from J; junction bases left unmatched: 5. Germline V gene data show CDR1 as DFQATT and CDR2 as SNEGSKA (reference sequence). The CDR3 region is CSAISGQGQETQYF. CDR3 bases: TGCAGTGCTATAAGCGGACAGGGCCAAGAGACCCAGTACTTC.

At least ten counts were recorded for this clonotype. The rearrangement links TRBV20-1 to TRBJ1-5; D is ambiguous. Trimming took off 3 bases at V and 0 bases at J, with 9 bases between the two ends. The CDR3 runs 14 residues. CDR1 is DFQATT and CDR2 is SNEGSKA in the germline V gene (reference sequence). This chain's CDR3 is CSASRMDSNQPQHF. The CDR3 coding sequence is TGCAGTGCTAGCCGGATGGATAGCAATCAGCCCCAGCATTTT.

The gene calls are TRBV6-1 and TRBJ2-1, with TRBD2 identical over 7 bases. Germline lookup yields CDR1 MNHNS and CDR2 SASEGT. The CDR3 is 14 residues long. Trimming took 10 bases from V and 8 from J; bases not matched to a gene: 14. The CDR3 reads CATRWGGSYDEQFF. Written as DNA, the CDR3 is TGTGCCACCCGGTGGGGCGGGAGTTACGATGAGCAGTTCTTC.

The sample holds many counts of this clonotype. This CDR3 is CASSLRGAGANVLTF. CDR3 DNA sequence: TGTGCCAGCAGTTTACGGGGGGCTGGGGCCAACGTCCTGACTTTC. V and J are TRBV12-3 or TRBV12-4 and TRBJ2-6; TRBD2 matches 7 bases. The length of the CDR3 is 15 residues. The trim removed 2 bases at V and 2 bases at J, leaving 0 bases unmatched.

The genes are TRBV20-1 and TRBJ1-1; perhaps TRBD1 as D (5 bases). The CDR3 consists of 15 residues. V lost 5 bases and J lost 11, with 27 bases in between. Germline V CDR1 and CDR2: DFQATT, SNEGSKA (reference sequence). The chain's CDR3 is CSAPIGALGAFRAFF. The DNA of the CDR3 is TGCAGTGCTCCAATTGGGGCGCTGGGCGCGTTTCGGGCTTTCTTT.

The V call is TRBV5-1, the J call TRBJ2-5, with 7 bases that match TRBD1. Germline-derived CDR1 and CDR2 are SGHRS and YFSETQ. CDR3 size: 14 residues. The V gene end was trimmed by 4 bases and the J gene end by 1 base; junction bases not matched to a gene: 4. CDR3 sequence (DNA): TGCGCCAGCAGCCGTGACAGGGTCCAAGAGACCCAGTACTTC. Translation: CASSRDRVQETQYF.

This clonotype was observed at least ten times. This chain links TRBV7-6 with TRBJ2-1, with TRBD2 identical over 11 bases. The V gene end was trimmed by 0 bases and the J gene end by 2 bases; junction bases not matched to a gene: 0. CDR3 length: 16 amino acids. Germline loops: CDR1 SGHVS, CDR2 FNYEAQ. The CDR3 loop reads CASSLASGRAYNEQFF. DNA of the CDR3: TGTGCCAGCAGCTTAGCTAGCGGGAGGGCCTACAATGAGCAGTTCTTC. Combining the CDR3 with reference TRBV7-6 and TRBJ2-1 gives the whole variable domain GAGVSQSPRYKVTKRGQDVALRCDPISGHVSLYWYRQALGQGPEFLTYFNYEAQQDKSGLPNDRFSAERPEGSISTLTIQRTEQRDSAMYRCASSLASGRAYNEQFFGPGTRLTVL.

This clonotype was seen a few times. The CDR3 nucleotides are TGCAGTGCTAGCGGTAGCGGGAGTACCTATGAGCAGTTCTTC. Protein sequence: CSASGSGSTYEQFF. The chain combines TRBV20-1 with TRBJ2-1; 9 bases fit TRBD2. The CDR3 is 14 amino acids. V shed 3 bases and J 8 bases; nucleotides not matched to a gene: 8. Germline values: CDR1 DFQATT, CDR2 SNEGSKA (reference sequence).

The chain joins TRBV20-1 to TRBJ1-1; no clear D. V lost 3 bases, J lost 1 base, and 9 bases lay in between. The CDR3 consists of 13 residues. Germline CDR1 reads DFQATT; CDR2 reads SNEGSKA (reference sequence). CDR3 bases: TGCAGTGCTAGGGACTCCTCGAACACTGAAGCTTTCTTT. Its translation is CSARDSSNTEAFF.

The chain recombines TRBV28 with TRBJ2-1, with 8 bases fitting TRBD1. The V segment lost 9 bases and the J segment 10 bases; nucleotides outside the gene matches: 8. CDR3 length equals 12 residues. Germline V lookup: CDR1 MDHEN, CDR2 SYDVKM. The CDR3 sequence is CASPTGETEQFF. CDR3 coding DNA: TGTGCCAGTCCGACAGGGGAGACGGAGCAGTTCTTC.

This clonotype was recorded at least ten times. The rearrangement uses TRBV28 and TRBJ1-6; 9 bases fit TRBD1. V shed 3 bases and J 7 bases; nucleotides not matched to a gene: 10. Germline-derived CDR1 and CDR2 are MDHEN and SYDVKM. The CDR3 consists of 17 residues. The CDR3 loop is CASSLTGGLVRNSPLHF. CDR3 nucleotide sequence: TGTGCCAGCAGTTTGACAGGGGGATTAGTTCGGAATTCACCCCTCCACTTT.

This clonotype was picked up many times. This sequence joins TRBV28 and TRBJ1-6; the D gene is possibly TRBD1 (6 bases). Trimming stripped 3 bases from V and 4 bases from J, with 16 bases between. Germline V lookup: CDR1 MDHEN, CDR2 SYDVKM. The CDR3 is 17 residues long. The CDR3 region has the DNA TGTGCCAGCAGTTTTGGGAGGGGGGGCTCATATAATTCACCCCTCCACTTT. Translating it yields CASSFGRGGSYNSPLHF.

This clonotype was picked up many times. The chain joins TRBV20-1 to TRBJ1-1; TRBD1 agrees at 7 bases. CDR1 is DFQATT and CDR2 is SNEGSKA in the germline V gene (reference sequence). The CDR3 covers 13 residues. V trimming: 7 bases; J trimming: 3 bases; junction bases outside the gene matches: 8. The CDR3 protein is CSEQQGWDTEAFF. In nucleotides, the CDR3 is TGCAGTGAGCAACAGGGGTGGGACACTGAAGCTTTCTTT.

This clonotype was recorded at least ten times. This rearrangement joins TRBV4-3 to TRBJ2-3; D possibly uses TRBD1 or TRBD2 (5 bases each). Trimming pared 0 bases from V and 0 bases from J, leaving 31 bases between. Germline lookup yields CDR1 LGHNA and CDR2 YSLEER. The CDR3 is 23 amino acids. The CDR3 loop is CASSQDRSPGRTFLQPSTDTQYF. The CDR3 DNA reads TGCGCCAGCAGCCAAGACCGATCACCGGGGCGTACCTTTTTACAGCCTAGCACAGATACGCAGTATTTT.